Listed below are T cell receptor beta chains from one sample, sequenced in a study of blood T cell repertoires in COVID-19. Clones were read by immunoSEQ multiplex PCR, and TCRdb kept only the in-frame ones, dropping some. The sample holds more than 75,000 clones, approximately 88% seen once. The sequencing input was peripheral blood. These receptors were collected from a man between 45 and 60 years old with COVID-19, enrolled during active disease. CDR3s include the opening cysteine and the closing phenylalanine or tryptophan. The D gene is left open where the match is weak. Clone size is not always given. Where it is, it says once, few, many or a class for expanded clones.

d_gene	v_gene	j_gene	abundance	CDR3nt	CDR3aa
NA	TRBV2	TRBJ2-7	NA	TGTGCCAGCAGGGCGGCTACCTACGAGCAGTACTTC	CASRAATYEQYF
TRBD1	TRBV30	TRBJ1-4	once	TGTGCCTGGAGCGGACAGGGGGCGCTTAATAATGAAAAACTGTTTTTT	CAWSGQGALNNEKLFF
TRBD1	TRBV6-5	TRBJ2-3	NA	TGTGCCAGCAGCGACGGGACAGGGGTTACAGATACGCAGTATTTT	CASSDGTGVTDTQYF
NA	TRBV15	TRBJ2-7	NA	TGTGCCACCAGCAGAGATTCTCCTGGTAGGCAGTACTTC	CATSRDSPGRQYF
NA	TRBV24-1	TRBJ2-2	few	TGTGCCACCAGTGATTTGCGGGGCACCGGGGAGCTGTTTTTT	CATSDLRGTGELFF
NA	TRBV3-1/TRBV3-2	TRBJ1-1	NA	TGTGCCAGCAGCCGACAGCGTGGGGACACTGAAGCTTTCTTT	CASSRQRGDTEAFF
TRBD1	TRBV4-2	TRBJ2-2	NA	TGTGCCAGCAGCCAGTACACAGGGGGCGCAGCCGGGGAGCTGTTTTTT	CASSQYTGGAAGELFF
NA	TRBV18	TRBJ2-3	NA	TGTGCCAGCTCACTCTCTTATGGAGGAAGCACCTCAACAGATACGCAGTATTTT	CASSLSYGGSTSTDTQYF
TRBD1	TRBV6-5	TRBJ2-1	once	TGTGCCAGCAGTTACTCTTACAGGGGTTACAATGAGCAGTTCTTC	CASSYSYRGYNEQFF
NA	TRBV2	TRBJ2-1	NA	TGTGCCAGCAGTGAGGGGGGTTACAATGAGCAGTTCTTC	CASSEGGYNEQFF